Following are 26 T cell receptor beta chains from one sample sequenced in a study of cytomegalovirus exposure and HLA in healthy donors. Researchers ran the PCR with 60 Vbeta and 13 Jbeta primers. Only in-frame clones appear in the TCRdb table, and some are missing; sequencing was by immunoSEQ multiplex PCR. In the table there are some 160,000 clones, roughly 68% of which are singletons. Material: PBMCs. These receptors all come from a man in his sixties in good health and CMV-seronegative.

V and J are TRBV5-1 and TRBJ2-2; 13 nucleotides align to TRBD2. After removal of 4 bases from V and 7 bases from J, the junction contained 4 bases not matched to a gene. Per germline, CDR1 SGHRS and CDR2 YFSETQ. The CDR3 covers 15 residues. The CDR3 nucleotides read TGCGCCAGCAGCAAAGGGACTAGCGGGAACGGGGAGCTGTTTTTT. It is translated as CASSKGTSGNGELFF.

The gene calls are TRBV11-2 and TRBJ2-1; perhaps TRBD2 as D (6 bases). The germline V gene encodes CDR1 SGHAT and CDR2 FQNNGV. The CDR3 length is 13 residues. Trimming pared 1 base from V and 9 bases from J, leaving 10 bases between. The CDR3 is CASSLVLATEQFF. The CDR3 region has the DNA TGTGCCAGCAGCTTAGTCCTAGCGACTGAGCAGTTCTTC.

In its sample, this clone was seen a few times. This rearrangement joins TRBV7-6 to TRBJ2-5; 8 positions match TRBD1. The CDR3 covers 14 residues. Germline lookup yields CDR1 SGHVS and CDR2 FNYEAQ. The junction had 3 bases not matched to a gene; V was cut back by 4 bases and J by 2 bases. The CDR3, as DNA: TGTGCCAGCAGCTCGACAGGGGCGCAAGAGACCCAGTACTTC. Translated: CASSSTGAQETQYF.

This chain joins TRBV27 and TRBJ2-1; tentatively, D is TRBD1 or TRBD2 (9 bases each). The V gene's germline CDR1 is MNHEY and CDR2 SMNVEV (reference sequence). CDR3 length equals 22 residues. V lost 2 bases to trimming and J lost 6 bases, with 35 bases between them. For the CDR3, the DNA is TGTGCCAGCAGTTTACCCATGGACAGGGGCCGTATTGAGACTAGCGGATTCAATGAGCAGTTCTTC. This codes for CASSLPMDRGRIETSGFNEQFF.

This clone was observed a single time. The V gene is TRBV6-5, the J gene TRBJ2-3; D perhaps matches TRBD2 (5 bases). CDR3 size: 15 residues. CDR1 is MNHEY and CDR2 is SVGAGI in the germline V gene. V was clipped by 6 bases and J by 5 bases, with 18 bases between them. Written as DNA, the CDR3 is TGTGCCAGCAGGCCACAGCCTCGAGCGGTAGATACGCAGTATTTT. This sequence encodes CASRPQPRAVDTQYF.

The J gene is TRBJ2-7, the V gene TRBV5-1, with D perhaps TRBD1 (7 bases). Trimming pared 4 bases from V and 5 bases from J, leaving 22 bases between. Germline values: CDR1 SGHRS, CDR2 YFSETQ. The CDR3 runs to 16 residues. The CDR3 region has the DNA TGCGCCAGCAGCGCGGGACAGCCGTTTCATTCGGACGAGCAGTACTTC. Its protein product is CASSAGQPFHSDEQYF.

The rearrangement uses TRBV7-3 and TRBJ2-2, with 10 bases identical to TRBD1. The CDR3 extends over 16 amino acids. J lost 4 bases, V lost 5 bases, and 7 bases had no gene match. Germline loops: CDR1 SGHTA, CDR2 FQGTGA. The CDR3 is CASSPWTGGGTGELFF. For the CDR3, the DNA is TGTGCCAGCAGCCCCTGGACAGGGGGAGGCACCGGGGAGCTGTTTTTT.

The chain uses TRBV2 and TRBJ1-3; the D gene is possibly TRBD1 (6 bases). This CDR3 region has 16 residues. V lost 6 bases and J 0 bases, leaving 15 bases between the germline ends. CDR1 and CDR2 from the germline V gene are SNHLY and FYNNEI. The DNA of the CDR3 is TGTGCCAGCAGGGCGGACAGCCAGAGCTCTGGAAACACCATATATTTT. It translates to CASRADSQSSGNTIYF.

In this sample, this clone turned up once. The chain carries TRBV29-1 and TRBJ2-1; 8 bases are shared with TRBD2. J lost 3 bases, V lost 8 bases, and 6 bases had no gene match. This CDR3 region has 13 residues. The germline CDR1 and CDR2 sequences are SQVTM and ANQGSEA. CDR3 DNA sequence: TGCAGCCTCGGCGGGAGGAGCTACAATGAGCAGTTCTTC. Protein sequence: CSLGGRSYNEQFF.

The chain is built from TRBV15 and TRBJ2-7; D unclear. Germline CDR1 and CDR2: LNHNV and YYDKDF (reference sequence). This CDR3 has 14 amino acids. Between the trimmed V and J ends, which lost 5 bases and 0 bases, there was a span of 11 bases. The CDR3 is CATSDRRSSYEQYF. The CDR3 nucleotides read TGTGCCACCAGCGATCGCCGTAGCTCCTACGAGCAGTACTTC. Full variable domain (missing parts from reference TRBV15 and TRBJ2-7): DAMVIQNPRYQVTQFGKPVTLSCSQTLNHNVMYWYQQKSSQAPKLLFHYYDKDFNNEADTPDNFQSRRPNTSFCFLDIRSPGLGDTAMYLCATSDRRSSYEQYFGPGTRLTVT.

J is TRBJ2-3 and V is TRBV30, with 8 bases identical to TRBD2. Germline V gives CDR1 GTSNPN, CDR2 SVGIG (reference sequence). The CDR3 contains 16 residues. CDR3 loop: CALASGSGASTDTQYF. The CDR3 DNA reads TGTGCTCTAGCCAGCGGGAGTGGGGCTAGCACAGATACGCAGTATTTT.

J is TRBJ2-7 and V is TRBV7-2; 7 positions agree with TRBD1. Germline V gene sequence: CDR1 SGHTA, CDR2 FQGNSA. V lost 5 bases to trimming and J lost 6 bases; unmatched junction nucleotides: 10. The CDR3 has 14 residues. Here the CDR3 DNA reads TGTGCCAGCAGCCACCGACAGGGAAGGGGCGAGCAGTACTTC. Translated, it gives CASSHRQGRGEQYF.

This chain connects TRBV7-2 to TRBJ1-4; TRBD1 agrees at 10 bases. The V gene's germline CDR1 is SGHTA and CDR2 FQGNSA. The CDR3 length is 15 residues. The V segment lost 1 base and the J segment 9 bases; nucleotides outside the gene matches: 5. The CDR3: CASSLDGTGDQKLFF. CDR3 nucleotides: TGTGCCAGCAGCTTAGATGGGACAGGGGATCAAAAACTGTTTTTT.

The V call is TRBV10-2, the J call TRBJ2-3; 7 bases agree with TRBD2. In germline, CDR1 is WSHSY, CDR2 SAAADI. The CDR3 has 16 amino acids. After removal of 7 bases from V and 2 bases from J, the junction contained 12 bases not matched to a gene. The CDR3 sequence: CASTSHPAGSTDTQYF. DNA for the CDR3: TGCGCCAGCACATCTCACCCAGCGGGGTCCACAGATACGCAGTATTTT.

J is TRBJ2-6 and V is TRBV5-5; no reliable D call. Looked up from germline, CDR1 is SGHKS and CDR2 is YYEKEE (reference sequence). The CDR3 spans 16 residues. Trimming took off 0 bases at V and 0 bases at J, with 7 bases between the two ends. The CDR3 region is CASSLGPGSGANVLTF. The CDR3 DNA reads as TGTGCCAGCAGCTTGGGGCCGGGCTCTGGGGCCAACGTCCTGACTTTC. The whole variable domain, remainder taken from reference TRBV5-5 and TRBJ2-6, is DAGVTQSPTHLIKTRGQQVTLRCSPISGHKSVSWYQQVLGQGPQFIFQYYEKEERGRGNFPDRFSARQFPNYSSELNVNALLLGDSALYLCASSLGPGSGANVLTFGAGSRLTVL.

This chain joins TRBV6-1 and TRBJ2-2, with D possibly TRBD1 on 6 matching bases. CDR1 MNHNS and CDR2 SASEGT come from the germline V gene. The CDR3 loop spans 15 amino acids. The V gene lost 6 bases and the J gene lost 0 bases, with 11 bases spanning the gap. The CDR3 is CASRWGTTNTGELFF. The DNA of the CDR3 is TGTGCCAGCAGGTGGGGGACAACGAACACCGGGGAGCTGTTTTTT.

The chain is built from TRBV9 and TRBJ1-4, with D perhaps matching TRBD1 (5 bases). V was cut by 2 bases and J by 8 bases, with 19 bases left in between. This CDR3 has 16 residues. CDR1 is SGDLS, CDR2 YYNGEE, per germline. The CDR3 loop is CASSVTPGLRGEKLFF. The CDR3, as DNA: TGTGCCAGCAGCGTCACACCGGGACTCCGAGGAGAAAAACTGTTTTTT.

This clone was observed a single time. The V and J genes are TRBV18 and TRBJ1-1, with a possible D match to TRBD1 (6 bases). V lost 3 bases to trimming and J lost 7 bases, with 15 bases between them. The CDR3 is 14 residues long. CDR1 is KGHSH, CDR2 LQKENI, per germline. The DNA of the CDR3 is TGTGCCAGCTCACCCTTGACAGGCCGGAATGAAGCTTTCTTT. This sequence encodes CASSPLTGRNEAFF.

V is TRBV7-6 and J is TRBJ1-2, with a possible D match to TRBD1 (5 bases). The CDR3 has 15 residues. Trimming removed 1 base from V and 4 bases from J, with 13 bases in between. The germline CDR1 and CDR2 sequences are SGHVS and FNYEAQ. CDR3 nucleotides: TGTGCCAGCAGCTTAGGAGGTCAGGGCTCCTATGGCTACACCTTC. It specifies CASSLGGQGSYGYTF.

The rearrangement links TRBV6-1 to TRBJ1-5; D gene uncertain. Germline V CDR1 and CDR2: MNHNS, SASEGT. The CDR3 spans 12 residues. CDR3 loop: CVSDNPNQPQHF. CDR3 DNA: TGTGTATCCGACAATCCTAATCAGCCCCAGCATTTT.

This sequence joins TRBV18 and TRBJ1-5; 7 nucleotides agree with TRBD1. Trimming cost V 8 bases and J 7 bases; bases outside gene matches: 11. CDR1 is KGHSH, CDR2 LQKENI, per germline. CDR3 size: 14 residues. In DNA, the CDR3 is TGTGCCAGCGCGACAGGGAAAGAACGGCAGCCCCAGCATTTT. It codes for CASATGKERQPQHF.

With respect to this clone: One end of the junction fails to match germline, which may point to a read error. The CDR3 region is CASSLSQGEVSLF. In nucleotides, the CDR3 is TGTGCCAGCAGTTTATCACAGGGCGAGGTGTCGCTCTTC. The chain carries TRBV27 and TRBJ2-4; D is perhaps TRBD1 (6 bases). The CDR3 is 13 amino acids. Germline lookup yields CDR1 MNHEY and CDR2 SMNVEV (reference sequence).

This chain joins TRBV30 and TRBJ2-3, with unresolved D. The CDR3 contains 10 residues. V dropped 4 bases and J dropped 4 bases, with 3 bases sitting between them. Germline CDR1 and CDR2: GTSNPN and SVGIG (reference sequence). The CDR3 nucleotides are TGTGCCTGGACCGCAGATACGCAGTATTTT. Its protein product is CAWTADTQYF.

This chain joins TRBV28 and TRBJ1-2; D remains unclear. CDR1 is MDHEN, CDR2 SYDVKM, per germline. With 4 bases removed from V and 5 bases from J, the gap between germline ends came to 11 bases. The CDR3 extends over 13 amino acids. CDR3 sequence (DNA): TGTGCCAGCAGTTCTTGGCAGAAATATGGCTACACCTTC. This sequence encodes CASSSWQKYGYTF.

This chain connects TRBV25-1 to TRBJ2-7, with TRBD1 matching over 7 bases. The CDR3 is 15 amino acids. V lost 0 bases, J lost 2 bases, and 4 bases stayed unmatched. Per germline, CDR1 MGHDK and CDR2 SYGVNS. This CDR3 is CASSEYKGATYEQYF. The CDR3 nucleotides are TGTGCCAGCAGTGAATATAAGGGGGCAACCTACGAGCAGTACTTC.

The genes are TRBV28 and TRBJ2-7, with D tentatively TRBD2 (5 bases). V dropped 5 bases and J dropped 0 bases, with 17 bases sitting between them. CDR3 length equals 16 residues. CDR1 and CDR2 from the germline V gene are MDHEN and SYDVKM. CDR3 region: CASSVRGGRSSYEQYF. The CDR3 nucleotides read TGTGCCAGCAGTGTACGCGGCGGGCGAAGCTCCTACGAGCAGTACTTC.